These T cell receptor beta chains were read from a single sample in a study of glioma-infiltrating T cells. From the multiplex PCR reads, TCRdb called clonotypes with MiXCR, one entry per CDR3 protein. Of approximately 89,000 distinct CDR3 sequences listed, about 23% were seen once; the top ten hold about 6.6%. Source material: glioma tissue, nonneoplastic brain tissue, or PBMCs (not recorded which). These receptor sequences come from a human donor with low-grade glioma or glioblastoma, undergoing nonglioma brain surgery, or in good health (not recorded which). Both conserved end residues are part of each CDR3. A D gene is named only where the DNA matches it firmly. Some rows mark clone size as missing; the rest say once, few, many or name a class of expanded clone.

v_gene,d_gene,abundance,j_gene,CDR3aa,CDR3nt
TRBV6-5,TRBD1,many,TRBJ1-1,CASSTRDSRKNEAFF,TGTGCCAGCAGTACTCGGGACAGCAGGAAAAATGAAGCTTTCTTT
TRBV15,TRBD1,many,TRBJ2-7,CATSIGTGMGYEQYF,TGTGCCACCAGCATCGGGACAGGGATGGGTTACGAGCAGTACTTC
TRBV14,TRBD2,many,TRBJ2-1,CASSQDSLAGLNEQFF,TGTGCCAGCAGCCAAGACAGCCTAGCGGGGCTCAATGAGCAGTTCTTC
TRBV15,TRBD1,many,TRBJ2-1,CATSRDTGVDEQFF,TGTGCCACCAGCAGAGATACAGGGGTGGATGAGCAGTTCTTC
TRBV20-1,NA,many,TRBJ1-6,CSAPNTGQPNSPLHF,TGCAGTGCTCCTAATACCGGACAGCCTAATTCACCCCTCCACTTT
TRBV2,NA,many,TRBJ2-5,CASSRTGPKETQYF,TGTGCCAGCAGCAGGACCGGCCCCAAAGAGACCCAGTACTTC
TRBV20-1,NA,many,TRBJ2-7,CSAPPREQYF,TGCAGTGCCCCCCCGCGCGAGCAGTACTTC
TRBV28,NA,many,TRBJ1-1,CASSGKEGGFDTEAFF,TGTGCCAGCAGTGGGAAGGAGGGGGGTTTTGACACTGAAGCTTTCTTT
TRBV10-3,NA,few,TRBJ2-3,CAIFGGSFSTDTQYF,TGTGCCATCTTTGGGGGGTCATTTAGCACAGATACGCAGTATTTT
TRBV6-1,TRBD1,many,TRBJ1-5,CASRGMDRQNQPQHF,TGTGCCAGCAGGGGAATGGACAGGCAAAATCAGCCCCAGCATTTT
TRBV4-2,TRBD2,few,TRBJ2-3,CASSHGGESDTQYF,TGTGCCAGCAGCCATGGGGGGGAGTCAGATACGCAGTATTTT
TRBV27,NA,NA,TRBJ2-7,CASSRDPGAPYEQYF,TGTGCCAGCAGCCGGGACCCGGGGGCCCCCTACGAGCAGTACTTC
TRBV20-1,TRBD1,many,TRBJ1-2,CSAEKQGYGYGYTF,TGCAGTGCCGAAAAACAGGGGTACGGCTATGGCTACACCTTC